This TCR beta chain stems from a study of OX40 agonist ivuxolimab in advanced cancers. Looking at the study overall: Every patient in dose escalation had hepatocellular carcinoma, melanoma, renal cell or head and neck cancer.

Method: immunoSEQ multiplex PCR; TCRdb's copy keeps in-frame clones and lacks some. This sample yields around 100,000 clones, of which around nine tenths are seen a single time; 2% to 3% belongs to the top ten. The material sequenced was CD4+ or CD8+ T cells sorted from blood, taken in a trial of the OX40 agonist ivuxolimab. This clonotype was obtained from an adult with an advanced solid tumor such as melanoma, head and neck, liver or kidney cancer.

The CDR3 sequence is CASSPRGTHEQYF. CDR3 bases: TGTGCCAGCTCACCGAGGGGAACCCACGAGCAGTACTTC. The chain couples TRBV18 to TRBJ2-7; D tentatively reads TRBD1 or TRBD2 (5 bases each). The CDR3 length is 13 residues. Germline V CDR1 and CDR2: KGHSH, LQKENI. Trimming removed 3 bases from V and 5 bases from J, with 11 bases in between.